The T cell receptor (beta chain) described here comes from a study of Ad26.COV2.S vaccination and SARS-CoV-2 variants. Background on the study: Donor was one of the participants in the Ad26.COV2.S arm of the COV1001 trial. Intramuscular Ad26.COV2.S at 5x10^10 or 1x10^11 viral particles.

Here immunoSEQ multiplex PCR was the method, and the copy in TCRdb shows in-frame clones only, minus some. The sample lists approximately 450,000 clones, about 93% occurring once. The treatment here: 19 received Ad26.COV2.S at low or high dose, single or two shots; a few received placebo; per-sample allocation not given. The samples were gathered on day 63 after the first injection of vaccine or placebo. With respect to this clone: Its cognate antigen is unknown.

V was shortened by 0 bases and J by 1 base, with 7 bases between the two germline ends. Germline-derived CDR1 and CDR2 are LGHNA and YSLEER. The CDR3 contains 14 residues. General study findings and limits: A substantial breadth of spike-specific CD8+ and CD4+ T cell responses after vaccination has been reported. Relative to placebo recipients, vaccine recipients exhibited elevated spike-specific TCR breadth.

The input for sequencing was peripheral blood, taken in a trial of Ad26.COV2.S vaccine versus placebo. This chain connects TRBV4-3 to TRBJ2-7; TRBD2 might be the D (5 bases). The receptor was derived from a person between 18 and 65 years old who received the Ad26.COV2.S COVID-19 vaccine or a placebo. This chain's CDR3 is CASSQDSESYEQYF. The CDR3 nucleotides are TGCGCCAGCAGCCAAGATAGCGAGTCCTACGAGCAGTACTTC.